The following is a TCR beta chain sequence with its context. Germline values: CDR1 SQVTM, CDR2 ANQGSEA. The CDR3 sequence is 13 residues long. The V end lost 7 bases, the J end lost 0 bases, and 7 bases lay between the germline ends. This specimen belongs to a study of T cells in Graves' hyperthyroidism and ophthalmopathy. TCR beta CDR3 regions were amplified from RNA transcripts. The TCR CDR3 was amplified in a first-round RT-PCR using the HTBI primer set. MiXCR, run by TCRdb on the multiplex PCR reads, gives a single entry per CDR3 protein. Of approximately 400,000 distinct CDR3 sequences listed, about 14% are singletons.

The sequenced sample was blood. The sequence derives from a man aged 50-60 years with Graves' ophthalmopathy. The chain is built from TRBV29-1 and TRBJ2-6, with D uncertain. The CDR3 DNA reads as TGCAGCGGGTACGGCTCTGGGGCCAACGTCCTGACTTTC. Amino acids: CSGYGSGANVLTF.